These T cell receptor beta chains were read from a single sample in a study of blood T cell repertoires in COVID-19. The protocol was immunoSEQ multiplex PCR, while the TCRdb copy is restricted to in-frame clones and leaves out a portion. Among fewer than 400,000 clones, around 85% were seen once, and the ten largest hold around 1.9%. Sequencing input: PBMCs or T cells enriched from blood (not recorded which). The receptors here all came from a woman in her 30s who had been exposed to COVID-19. The CDR3 runs from the conserved cysteine through the conserved F or W. Each record gives: clone size, D gene, J gene, V gene, CDR3 protein, CDR3 DNA. A D gene is named only where the DNA matches it firmly. Rows may omit the clone size; those that give it use once, few, many or a size class.

.	.	TRBJ1-3	TRBV3-1/TRBV3-2	CASSVDGGSGNTIYF	TGTGCCAGCAGCGTCGACGGGGGCTCTGGAAACACCATATATTTT
.	TRBD1	TRBJ2-1	TRBV14	CASSQAGGRWNEQFF	TGTGCCAGCAGCCAAGCAGGGGGCAGATGGAATGAGCAGTTCTTC
.	TRBD2	TRBJ2-7	TRBV6-6	CASRGLAANGEQYF	TGTGCCAGCAGGGGACTAGCGGCCAACGGCGAGCAGTACTTC
.	.	TRBJ2-1	TRBV9	CASSSGQGGNEQFF	TGTGCCAGCAGCTCAGGCCAGGGAGGCAATGAGCAGTTCTTC
.	TRBD2	TRBJ2-7	TRBV11-1	CASSLIGGGSQYF	TGTGCCAGCAGCTTAATCGGGGGGGGATCCCAGTACTTC
.	TRBD2	TRBJ2-3	TRBV29-1	CSVGDQRGGSDTQYF	TGCAGCGTTGGCGATCAGCGGGGGGGAAGCGATACGCAGTATTTT
.	TRBD2	TRBJ2-2	TRBV12-5	CASGPGRGAGNTGELFF	TGTGCTAGTGGTCCGGGGAGGGGCGCGGGGAACACCGGGGAGCTGTTTTTT
.	TRBD2	TRBJ2-3	TRBV5-1	CAWGSGSSDTQYF	TGCGCCTGGGGTAGCGGGAGTTCAGATACGCAGTATTTT
.	.	TRBJ2-5	TRBV29-1	CSAERERETQYF	TGCAGCGCCGAAAGGGAGAGGGAGACCCAGTACTTC
.	.	TRBJ2-5	TRBV6-4	CARSSGFQETQYF	TGTGCCAGATCTAGTGGGTTTCAAGAGACCCAGTACTTC
.	.	TRBJ1-2	TRBV5-3	CARSSTPAGLKSVPYGYTF	TGTGCCAGAAGCTCAACCCCGGCAGGGCTTAAATCTGTCCCGTATGGCTACACCTTC
.	TRBD1	TRBJ2-7	TRBV7-7	CASSISSGQSYEQYF	TGTGCTAGCAGCATTTCCTCGGGACAGTCCTACGAGCAGTACTTC
.	TRBD1	TRBJ1-2	TRBV5-4	CASRNTGVRGYTF	TGTGCCAGCAGGAACACAGGGGTTAGGGGCTACACCTTC
.	TRBD2	TRBJ2-3	TRBV19	CASSGGLAGSDTQYF	TGTGCCAGTAGTGGGGGACTAGCAGGTTCAGATACGCAGTATTTT
.	.	TRBJ1-5	TRBV4-3	CASSQNMNQPQHF	TGCGCCAGCAGCCAAAATATGAATCAGCCCCAGCATTTT
.	TRBD1	TRBJ1-1	TRBV18	CASSPLAGGNTEAFF	TGTGCCAGCTCACCGTTAGCAGGGGGCAACACTGAAGCTTTCTTT
.	.	TRBJ2-1	TRBV19	CASTHPPGVPYNEQFF	TGTGCCAGTACTCACCCCCCAGGGGTGCCCTACAATGAGCAGTTCTTC
.	TRBD1	TRBJ1-1	TRBV7-2	CASSLGGQGYEAFF	TGTGCCAGCAGCTTAGGGGGACAGGGGTATGAAGCTTTCTTT
.	TRBD2	TRBJ2-1	TRBV9	CASSVEFAGGSSYNEQFF	TGTGCCAGCAGCGTAGAATTCGCAGGCGGGAGCTCCTACAATGAGCAGTTCTTC
.	.	TRBJ2-5	TRBV18	CASSPRQETQYF	TGTGCCAGCTCACCGAGGCAAGAGACCCAGTACTTC
.	TRBD1	TRBJ1-3	TRBV5-4	CASSRPGQGANSGNTIYF	TGTGCCAGCAGTAGGCCGGGACAGGGGGCCAACTCTGGAAACACCATATATTTT
many	TRBD2	TRBJ2-2	TRBV5-1	CASSFSGGATGELFF	TGCGCCAGCAGCTTTAGCGGGGGGGCCACCGGGGAGCTGTTTTTT
.	.	TRBJ1-3	TRBV30	CAWSVTYGSSGNTIYF	TGTGCCTGGAGTGTAACGTATGGGAGCTCTGGAAACACCATATATTTT
.	TRBD2	TRBJ2-2	TRBV27	CASKSGTSGNTGELFF	TGTGCCAGCAAATCCGGGACTAGCGGTAACACCGGGGAGCTGTTTTTT
few	.	TRBJ1-2	TRBV7-7	CAVSSIGGGYTF	TGTGCCGTTTCGTCAATCGGGGGGGGCTACACCTTC
few	.	TRBJ1-5	TRBV19	CASSPGNQPQHF	TGTGCCAGCTCCCCGGGGAATCAGCCCCAGCATTTT
.	.	TRBJ2-7	TRBV4-3	CASSQVDSTYEQYF	TGCGCCAGCAGCCAGGTCGACAGCACCTACGAGCAGTACTTC
.	TRBD1	TRBJ2-6	TRBV28	CASSRTPDRAGANVLTF	TGTGCCAGCAGCCGGACCCCAGACAGGGCTGGGGCCAACGTCCTGACTTTC
.	TRBD2	TRBJ2-2	TRBV4-1	CASSPGLGNTGELFF	TGCGCCAGCAGCCCCGGACTAGGGAACACCGGGGAGCTGTTTTTT
.	.	TRBJ2-3	TRBV24-1	CATSDSGTDTQYF	TGTGCCACCAGTGATTCGGGCACAGATACGCAGTATTTT
.	TRBD2	TRBJ2-1	TRBV29-1	CSVAGTRGNNEQFF	TGCAGCGTTGCCGGGACTAGAGGAAACAATGAGCAGTTCTTC
.	TRBD1	TRBJ1-3	TRBV6-5	CASSPTGRGNTIYF	TGTGCCAGCAGTCCGACAGGGAGGGGAAACACCATATATTTT
.	.	TRBJ2-2	TRBV28	CASITGRNTGELFF	TGTGCCAGCATTACAGGCAGAAACACCGGGGAGCTGTTTTTT
.	.	TRBJ2-1	TRBV11-2	CASSPSRDFYNEQFF	TGTGCCAGCAGCCCCAGCCGGGACTTCTACAATGAGCAGTTCTTC
.	TRBD1	TRBJ1-4	TRBV2	CASSLRGSNEKLFF	TGTGCCAGCAGTCTCAGGGGGTCTAATGAAAAACTGTTTTTT
.	TRBD2	TRBJ2-7	TRBV10-1	CASSDRTSGTYEQYF	TGCGCCAGCAGTGACCGGACTAGCGGGACCTACGAGCAGTACTTC
.	TRBD2	TRBJ2-7	TRBV27	CASSGTSGTYEQYF	TGTGCCAGCAGCGGGACTAGCGGAACGTACGAGCAGTACTTC
.	TRBD1	TRBJ2-7	TRBV3-1/TRBV3-2	CASSQAQGVYEQYF	TGTGCCAGCAGCCAAGCACAGGGGGTATACGAGCAGTACTTC
.	.	TRBJ1-5	TRBV3-1/TRBV3-2	CASSQGTDYSNQPQHF	TGTGCCAGCAGCCAAGGGACAGATTACAGCAATCAGCCCCAGCATTTT
.	.	TRBJ2-2	TRBV7-9	CASFPFGRGTGELFF	TGTGCCAGCTTCCCCTTTGGCAGGGGCACCGGGGAGCTGTTTTTT
.	.	TRBJ1-1	TRBV28	CASSSGGRSDTEAFF	TGTGCCAGCAGTTCGGGGGGTAGGTCGGACACTGAAGCTTTCTTT
.	TRBD1	TRBJ1-1	TRBV24-1	CATNLHRGLLNTEAFF	TGTGCCACCAACCTTCACAGGGGGCTATTAAACACTGAAGCTTTCTTT
once	.	TRBJ2-7	TRBV18	CASSPTGLGYEQYF	TGTGCCAGCTCACCAACAGGGTTAGGGTACGAGCAGTACTTC
.	.	TRBJ1-5	TRBV21-1	CASSKRKTTGALRQPQHF	TGTGCCAGCAGCAAACGTAAAACTACCGGAGCACTTCGGCAGCCCCAGCATTTT
.	.	TRBJ1-1	TRBV5-1	CASSPRTAYNGDTEAFF	TGCGCCAGCAGCCCCAGGACAGCGTATAATGGGGACACTGAAGCTTTCTTT
.	TRBD1	TRBJ1-3	TRBV30	CAWRDRTSSGNTIYF	TGTGCCTGGAGGGACAGGACTTCCTCTGGAAACACCATATATTTT
.	TRBD1	TRBJ2-1	TRBV11-3	CASSSRTGAPLYNEQFF	TGTGCCAGCAGCTCCAGGACAGGGGCACCCCTTTACAATGAGCAGTTCTTC
.	TRBD2	TRBJ2-5	TRBV4-1	CASSQDRSGGGETQYF	TGCGCCAGCAGCCAAGATAGAAGCGGGGGCGGGGAGACCCAGTACTTC
.	.	TRBJ2-3	TRBV3-1/TRBV3-2	CASSQDVGLNTQYF	TGTGCCAGCAGCCAAGATGTTGGGCTAAATACGCAGTATTTT
.	.	TRBJ1-2	TRBV28	CASSLPVNNYGYTF	TGTGCCAGCAGTTTGCCAGTAAATAACTATGGCTACACCTTC
.	.	TRBJ2-3	TRBV7-9	CASSLGEILTDTQYF	TGTGCCAGCAGCTTAGGGGAGATACTCACAGATACGCAGTATTTT
.	.	TRBJ1-6	TRBV6-2/TRBV6-3	CASSYSFNPGTPLHF	TGTGCCAGCAGTTACTCGTTTAACCCGGGGACACCCCTCCACTTT
.	.	TRBJ1-6	TRBV7-6	CASSVGLPSSYNSPLHF	TGTGCCAGCAGTGTGGGACTTCCGAGCTCCTATAATTCACCCCTCCACTTT
.	.	TRBJ1-1	TRBV5-1	CASSLTGNMNTEAFF	TGCGCCAGCAGCTTGACAGGGAACATGAACACTGAAGCTTTCTTT
once	TRBD1	TRBJ1-2	TRBV18	CASSLDRAGYTF	TGTGCCAGCTCGCTCGACAGGGCGGGCTACACCTTC
.	.	TRBJ1-3	TRBV19	CASSLTLTRIMSPLDF	TGTGCCAGTAGTTTAACTCTGACCAGGATAATGTCCCCGCTGGATTTT
.	TRBD2	TRBJ2-4	TRBV7-8	CASSGQAGSLAKNIQYF	TGTGCCAGCAGCGGCCAAGCGGGGTCCCTAGCCAAAAACATTCAGTACTTC